What follows describes a single T cell receptor beta chain. This clone was counted a few times. Its antigen target is currently unknown. Per-base qualities were not stored, and no clone one base away is much larger. Genomic DNA was extracted with the QIAamp DNA kit from frozen aliquots of unsorted single-cell suspensions. Surgically resected non-small cell lung cancer tissue was used for the tumour samples. Tissues arrived within 2 hours after resection and were immediately processed into single-cell suspensions. Tissue was broken up mechanically, digested enzymatically with DNase I, collagenase I and hyaluronidase for 25 to 35 minutes at 37 degrees C, and then filtered and RBC-lysed. V loses 8 bases of germline sequence and J loses 3 bases, and the interval between the two ends is 14 bases. CDR3 length: 13 amino acids, cysteine to phenylalanine. CDR3 DNA is the only sequence kept; it has 39 bases, read in frame from the first base.

This specimen belongs to a study of immune cell composition in non-small cell lung cancer (dated by TCRdb to the late 2010s). In the study overall: Histologic subtype, mostly lung adenocarcinoma or squamous cell carcinoma, was determined with H&E together with p63, CK5, Napsin A and TTF-1 immunohistochemistry. Adaptive Biotechnologies TCR-beta sequencing was carried out on 32 to 40 paired NSCLC tumour and non-adjacent lung specimens, as well as on roughly 26 tumour-only specimens. Supplementary cohort #1, roughly nine lung adenocarcinoma cases, had paired tumour/lung TCR-beta sequencing and TIL populations generated to assess tumour reactivity. Several tumour specimens with TCR-beta data were rare histological subtypes and were excluded from the subtype comparisons. The paper as a whole reports these results and caveats: Across ten to eleven adenocarcinoma cases, the maximal tumour-associated clone frequency showed a strong correlation with TIL tumour reactivity, but overall clonality showed no such correlation. The reactivity cohort was only around 9 cases, and tumour-reactive clones were not shown to share sequences with the dominant in vivo tumour-associated clones. Nearly half of NSCLC cases had tumour-associated clones >0.5%, with roughly 80% of squamous carcinomas showing such clones compared with less than 35% of adenocarcinomas. Smoking pack-years did not significantly correlate with tumour TCR-beta clonality. Lung squamous cell carcinoma tumours had significantly higher Top 10 clone scores and productive clonality than lung adenocarcinoma tumours.

TCR-beta CDR3 regions were amplified from genomic DNA by a two-step multiplex PCR, with the second step adding Illumina-compatible adaptors. TCR-beta immunosequencing was performed on an Illumina platform as a commercial immunoSEQ service. The paper's processing steps were these. Repertoires were summarised by productive clonality and by Top 10 Clones, defined as the percentage of T-cell templates derived from the ten most frequent sequences. Values for productive clonality spanned 0 to 1, where a value of 1 indicated a monoclonal population. Sequences comprising at least 0.1% of tumour T-cell templates but absent from matched non-adjacent lung were defined as tumour-associated clones and were identified via log10 scatter plots. Two-group comparisons used Student's t-tests, stages used ANOVA, and relationships used linear regression, analysed in GraphPad Prism7 and R. TCRdb retrieved this table from immuneACCESS and kept in-frame rearrangements only. Not all clones are present; in checked studies, unresolved V genes account for under half, and no reason is known for the remainder. Clone size and V and J calls were adopted from that table, with D and trimming inferred from the DNA. Recorded for this sample are about 14,000 clones; over 75% of them occurred a single time. Approximately 10% of the sample is taken by the ten largest.

This receptor was obtained from a human donor with non-small cell lung cancer. The V and J segments used are TRBV23-1 and TRBJ2-7; the D gene is perhaps TRBD1, from 6 matching bases. TRBV23-1 is placed among ORFs of uncertain function. The sample consisted of lung tumor tissue. The CDR3 here reads CASRTQGYYEQYF. The base sequence is TGCGCCAGCCGAACACAGGGTTACTACGAGCAGTACTTC.